What follows are 2 T cell receptor beta chains derived from one specimen sequenced in a study of long-term antiretroviral therapy in people with HIV. immunoSEQ v3.0 was run at survey level. Measured with immunoSEQ multiplex PCR; TCRdb has only the in-frame clones, and not every one. The sample carries approximately 31,000 clones, more than 60% recorded once. Source: unsorted PBMCs, taken 3.1 years after starting antiretroviral therapy. The receptors here all came from a woman aged 45-65 years with HIV.

The chain uses TRBV7-9 and TRBJ2-3; 7 bases line up with TRBD2. Germline CDR1 is SEHNR and CDR2 is FQNEAQ (reference sequence). The CDR3 totals 16 residues. Trimming removed 1 base from V and 4 bases from J; junction bases left unmatched: 8. The CDR3 region has the DNA TGTGCCAGCAGCTTAGGGACGGGGGGACTCGCAGATACGCAGTATTTT. Translating it yields CASSLGTGGLADTQYF. Full variable domain (missing parts from reference TRBV7-9 and TRBJ2-3): DTGVSQNPRHKITKRGQNVTFRCDPISEHNRLYWYRQTLGQGPEFLTYFQNEAQLEKSRLLSDRFSAERPKGSFSTLEIQRTEQGDSAMYLCASSLGTGGLADTQYFGPGTRLTVL.

This rearrangement joins TRBV7-9 to TRBJ1-2; 9 nucleotides align to TRBD1. Unmatched junction bases numbered 2, after V lost 5 bases and J lost 7 bases. The germline V gene has CDR1 SEHNR and CDR2 FQNEAQ (reference sequence). The CDR3 loop spans 12 amino acids. CDR3 amino acids: CASSQGQGGYTF. CDR3 nucleotide sequence: TGTGCCAGCAGCCAGGGACAGGGTGGCTACACCTTC.